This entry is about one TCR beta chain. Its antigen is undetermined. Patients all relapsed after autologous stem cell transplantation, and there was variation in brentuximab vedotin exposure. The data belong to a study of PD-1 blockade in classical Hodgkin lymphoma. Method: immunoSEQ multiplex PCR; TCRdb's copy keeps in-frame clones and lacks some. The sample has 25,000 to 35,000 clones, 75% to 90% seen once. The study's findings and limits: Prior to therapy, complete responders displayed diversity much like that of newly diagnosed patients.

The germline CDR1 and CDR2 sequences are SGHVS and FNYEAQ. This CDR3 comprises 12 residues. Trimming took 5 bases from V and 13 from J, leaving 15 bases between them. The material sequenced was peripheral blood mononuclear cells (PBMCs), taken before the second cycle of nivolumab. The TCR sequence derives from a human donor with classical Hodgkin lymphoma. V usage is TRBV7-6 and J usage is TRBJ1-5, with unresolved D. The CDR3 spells CASSNGPLIQHF. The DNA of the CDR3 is TGTGCCAGCAGCAACGGACCGCTTATACAGCATTTT.